This TCR beta chain emerged from a study of blood T cell repertoires in COVID-19. About the study: Acute-phase and convalescent COVID-19 samples originated in the United States, Italy and Spain. In each case, the material was cDNA or gDNA derived from T cells, B-cell-depleted T cells, or PBMCs.

The CDR3 loop spans 15 amino acids. Germline V lookup: CDR1 SGHDT, CDR2 YYEEEE. V was clipped by 6 bases and J by 4 bases; unmatched bases: 5. In the study's own analysis: Cell counts per sample came from amplifying reference gene primers. Generated by immunoSEQ multiplex PCR, the TCRdb table keeps only in-frame clones and is missing some. The V and J calls and the clone size are those of that table, but D and trimming were determined from the DNA. The sample holds 52,000 or so clones, 85% to 95% seen once. This receptor was taken from a man aged 50 to 60 with acute or convalescent COVID-19. Sequencing used peripheral blood. This sequence joins TRBV5-6 and TRBJ2-5; 14 positions match TRBD2. Here the CDR3 reads CASTGTSGSGETQYF. The CDR3 DNA reads TGTGCCAGCACCGGGACTAGCGGGAGTGGAGAGACCCAGTACTTC.